The 18 T cell receptor beta chains reported below all come from one sample, sequenced in a study of cytomegalovirus exposure and HLA in healthy donors. Use of 60 Vbeta and 13 Jbeta primers characterized the PCR. Generated by immunoSEQ multiplex PCR, the TCRdb table keeps only in-frame clones and is missing some. The sample comprises some 130,000 clones, under 10% of which are singletons, and roughly 7.2% rests with the top ten. The sample comprised PBMCs. The source is a woman aged 40-49 years in good health and CMV-seropositive.

The chain joins TRBV7-9 to TRBJ1-5; unclear D gene. Between the trimmed V and J ends, which lost 5 bases and 4 bases, there was a span of 6 bases. The CDR3 is 12 amino acids. Germline V lookup: CDR1 SEHNR, CDR2 FQNEAQ (reference sequence). CDR3 in DNA: TGTGCCAGCAGCACTGAGAATCAGCCCCAGCATTTT. Translated, it gives CASSTENQPQHF.

The rearrangement links TRBV7-8 to TRBJ1-2; TRBD1 is a possible D gene (6 bases). CDR3 length equals 16 residues. The ends were cut back, 5 bases at V and 1 base at J, with 17 bases in the middle. CDR1 and CDR2 (germline): SGHVS, FQNEAQ. CDR3 loop: CASSPRGGTFNYGYTF. CDR3 nucleotide sequence: TGTGCCAGCAGCCCCAGGGGCGGTACTTTTAACTATGGCTACACCTTC. The full variable domain, rest sourced from reference TRBV7-8 and TRBJ1-2, is GAGVSQSPRYKVAKRGQDVALRCDPISGHVSLFWYQQALGQGPEFLTYFQNEAQLDKSGLPSDRFFAERPEGSVSTLKIQRTQQEDSAVYLCASSPRGGTFNYGYTFGSGTRLTVV.

The gene calls are TRBV28 and TRBJ2-1; 7 bases are a match to TRBD1. Germline V gene lookup returns CDR1 MDHEN and CDR2 SYDVKM. The CDR3 totals 15 residues. Trimming took 7 bases from V and 2 from J; bases not matched to a gene: 8. CDR3 amino acids: CASTAWQGAYNEQFF. The CDR3 coding sequence is TGTGCCAGCACGGCGTGGCAGGGGGCCTACAATGAGCAGTTCTTC.

The gene calls are TRBV18 and TRBJ1-5; tentative D call: TRBD1 (5 bases). CDR3 size: 14 residues. The germline V gene encodes CDR1 KGHSH and CDR2 LQKENI. Trimming stripped 5 bases from V and 4 bases from J, with 12 bases between. This CDR3 reads CASSIYGQNQPQHF. The CDR3 DNA is TGTGCCAGCTCAATTTATGGACAAAATCAGCCCCAGCATTTT.

This clone showed up just a few times. This chain uses TRBV10-3 with TRBJ2-7, with 9 bases aligning to TRBD1. Germline values: CDR1 ENHRY, CDR2 SYGVKD. V trimming: 3 bases; J trimming: 5 bases; junction bases outside the gene matches: 5. This CDR3 is built from 14 residues. The CDR3 DNA reads TGTGCCATCAGTGATTCCAGGACAGGGGACGAGCAGTACTTC. It translates to CAISDSRTGDEQYF.

The rearrangement joins TRBV15 to TRBJ1-1; TRBD1 might be the D (6 bases). CDR1 LNHNV and CDR2 YYDKDF come from the germline V gene (reference sequence). Trimming left V 0 bases short and J 6 bases short, with 11 bases between. CDR3 length equals 14 residues. The CDR3 DNA is TGTGCCACCAGCAGAGAACTACAGGGTCCTGAAGCTTTCTTT. Translated: CATSRELQGPEAFF.

Only a few counts were recorded for this clone. The rearrangement links TRBV11-2 to TRBJ1-4; 7 nucleotides line up with TRBD1. Germline lookup yields CDR1 SGHAT and CDR2 FQNNGV. Trimming took 6 bases from V and 7 from J; bases not matched to a gene: 11. The CDR3 has 15 residues. CDR3 loop: CASSPSTGLGEKLFF. DNA of the CDR3: TGTGCCAGCAGTCCGTCGACAGGGTTAGGTGAAAAACTGTTTTTT.

This clone has more than one count but fewer than ten. The genes are TRBV6-1 and TRBJ2-4, with a tentative D call TRBD2 (6 bases). The CDR3 spans 13 residues. Germline CDR1 is MNHNS and CDR2 is SASEGT. Deletions cut 9 bases from V and 5 bases from J, with 14 bases between. CDR3 loop: CASRWRGENIQYF. Written as DNA, the CDR3 is TGTGCCAGTCGGTGGCGGGGTGAAAACATTCAGTACTTC.

The genes are TRBV2 and TRBJ1-1; 7 positions agree with TRBD1. V trimming: 6 bases; J trimming: 4 bases; junction bases outside the gene matches: 14. Germline CDR1 and CDR2: SNHLY and FYNNEI. The CDR3 contains 16 residues. The CDR3, as DNA: TGTGCCAGCAGCCTGGACAGGTCCCAGCCGGGCACTGAAGCTTTCTTT. It yields the protein CASSLDRSQPGTEAFF.

V is TRBV29-1 and J is TRBJ1-1; D gene unclear. Deletions cut 4 bases from V and 0 bases from J, with 9 bases between. This CDR3 contains 13 residues. CDR1 and CDR2 (germline): SQVTM, ANQGSEA. The DNA of the CDR3 is TGCAGCGTTGGGACGGACTTGAACACTGAAGCTTTCTTT. Its protein is CSVGTDLNTEAFF.

This clone was seen a handful of times. This chain connects TRBV7-9 to TRBJ1-1, with 7 bases matching TRBD1. This CDR3 contains 14 residues. CDR1 is SEHNR and CDR2 is FQNEAQ in the germline V gene (reference sequence). V was clipped by 5 bases and J by 1 base; unmatched bases: 4. The CDR3 sequence is CASSNRDRNTEAFF. CDR3 in DNA: TGTGCCAGCAGCAACCGGGACAGGAACACTGAAGCTTTCTTT.

The J gene is TRBJ1-2, the V gene TRBV7-9; 9 bases fit TRBD1. The CDR3 extends over 17 amino acids. J lost 2 bases, V lost 5 bases, and 12 bases had no gene match. Per the germline V gene, CDR1 is SEHNR and CDR2 is FQNEAQ (reference sequence). The CDR3 loop reads CASSATGTGNTNYGYTF. CDR3 DNA sequence: TGTGCCAGCAGCGCCACCGGGACAGGGAATACAAACTATGGCTACACCTTC.

This sequence joins TRBV7-2 and TRBJ2-5; 9 bases align to TRBD2. Germline CDR1 SGHTA, CDR2 FQGNSA. This CDR3 has 15 amino acids. The ends lost 1 base at V and 6 bases at J; junction bases unmatched: 6. The CDR3 here is CASSLVAGGPKTQYF. The CDR3 DNA is TGTGCCAGCAGCTTAGTTGCGGGGGGGCCCAAGACCCAGTACTTC.

The V and J genes are TRBV4-3 and TRBJ2-1, with D perhaps matching TRBD2 (6 bases). The V and J ends lost 0 bases and 3 bases respectively, with 12 bases between them. This CDR3 has 16 residues. The V gene's germline CDR1 is LGHNA and CDR2 YSLEER. The chain's CDR3 is CASSQDLGDFYNEQFF. CDR3 bases: TGCGCCAGCAGCCAAGACCTTGGGGACTTCTACAATGAGCAGTTCTTC.

Concerning this clone: At one of its ends the junction is not consistent with the germline gene, which may arise from a read error. This sample includes further DNA sequences coding for the same CDR3. V and J are TRBV15 and TRBJ1-6, with D maybe TRBD1 (5 bases). CDR3 length: 15 amino acids. The germline V gene has CDR1 LNHNV and CDR2 YYDKDF (reference sequence). CDR3: CATSRDQGNNSPLHF. The DNA of the CDR3 is TGTGCCACCAGCAGAGACCAGGGTAATAATTCACCCCTCCACTTC.

The rearrangement links TRBV19 to TRBJ1-2, with D perhaps TRBD1 (5 bases). This CDR3 has 14 residues. Germline V gives CDR1 LNHDA, CDR2 SQIVND (reference sequence). V was trimmed by 7 bases and J by 3 bases, leaving 15 bases between them. CDR3 sequence: CASKQGPKDYGYTF. CDR3 in DNA: TGTGCCAGTAAGCAGGGCCCTAAGGACTATGGCTACACCTTC. The full variable domain, in which reference TRBV19 and TRBJ1-2 provide the parts outside the CDR3, is DGGITQSPKYLFRKEGQNVTLSCEQNLNHDAMYWYRQDPGQGLRLIYYSQIVNDFQKGDIAEGYSVSREKKESFPLTVTSAQKNPTAFYLCASKQGPKDYGYTFGSGTRLTVV.

This clone was counted a few times. V and J are TRBV27 and TRBJ2-5; 7 nucleotides align to TRBD1. This CDR3 is built from 14 residues. The germline gives CDR1 MNHEY, CDR2 SMNVEV (reference sequence). The junction had 8 bases not matched to a gene; V was cut back by 5 bases and J by 5 bases. Written as DNA, the CDR3 is TGTGCCAGCAGTCCCAACAGGGGTGTCGAGACCCAGTACTTC. Its translation is CASSPNRGVETQYF.

This clone was observed a handful of times. The chain carries TRBV7-2 and TRBJ2-1, with 15 bases matching TRBD2. The V segment lost 4 bases and the J segment 12 bases; nucleotides outside the gene matches: 16. This CDR3 region has 18 residues. Per germline, CDR1 SGHTA and CDR2 FQGNSA. CDR3 bases: TGTGCCAGCAGCTACTACGGGACTAGCGGGGGGCCCTCAGGCGCGCAGTTCTTC. It encodes CASSYYGTSGGPSGAQFF.